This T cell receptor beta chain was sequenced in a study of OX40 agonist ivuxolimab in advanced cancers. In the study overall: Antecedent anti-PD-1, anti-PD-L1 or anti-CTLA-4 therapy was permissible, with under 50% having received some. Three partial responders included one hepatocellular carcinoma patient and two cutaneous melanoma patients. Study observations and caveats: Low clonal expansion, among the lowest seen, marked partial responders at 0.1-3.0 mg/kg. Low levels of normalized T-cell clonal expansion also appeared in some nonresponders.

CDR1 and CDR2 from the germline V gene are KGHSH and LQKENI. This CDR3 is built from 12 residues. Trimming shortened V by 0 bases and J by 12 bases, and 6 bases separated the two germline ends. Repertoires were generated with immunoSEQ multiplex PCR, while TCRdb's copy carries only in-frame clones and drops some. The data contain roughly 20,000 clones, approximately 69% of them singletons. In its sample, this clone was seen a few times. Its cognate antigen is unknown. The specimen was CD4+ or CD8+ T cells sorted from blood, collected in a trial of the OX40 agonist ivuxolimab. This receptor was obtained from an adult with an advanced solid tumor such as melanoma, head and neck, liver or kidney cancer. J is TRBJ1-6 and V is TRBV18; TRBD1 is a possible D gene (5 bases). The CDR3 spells CASSPPGQPLHF. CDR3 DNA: TGTGCCAGCTCACCACCGGGGCAACCCCTCCACTTT.